Below are 17 T cell receptor delta chains sequenced from a single sample in a study of gamma-delta chains in newborns, infants, children. TCRdb fed the reads to CATT. The sample lists just under 9,500 delta-chain clones, approximately 24% seen once, with approximately 4.4% in the top ten. The source material was blood. The source of these receptors is a child who was a newborn, infant or young child, either healthy, febrile or measles-vaccinated (not recorded which).

This clone was counted only a few times. The rearrangement joins TRDV2 to TRDJ1; 7 bases match TRDD3. Looked up from germline, CDR1 is GEAIGNYY and CDR2 is EKD. The CDR3 length is 16 residues. Unmatched junction bases numbered 10, after V lost 3 bases and J lost 1 base. The chain's CDR3 is CACDPVLGLLTDKLIF. In DNA form, the CDR3 reads TGTGCCTGTGACCCCGTACTGGGGCTCCTCACCGATAAACTCATCTTT.

Regarding this clone: The DNA is omitted, as the CDR3 cannot be located on it reliably, and the CDR3 follows TCRdb's listing. CDR3 amino acids: CACDTVATGNNDPYTDKIIF. The rearrangement joins TRDV2 to TRDJ1; TRDD3 is taken as the D call from the table, unchecked against the DNA. In germline, CDR1 is GEAIGNYY, CDR2 EKD. Including both end residues, the CDR3 is 20 amino acids long.

The chain couples TRDV2 to TRDJ1; 10 bases align to TRDD3. Trimming removed 3 bases from V and 0 bases from J; junction bases left unmatched: 18. The CDR3 is 20 residues long. Germline loops: CDR1 GEAIGNYY, CDR2 EKD. The CDR3 loop is CACDPLLGDSRMSYTDKLIF. CDR3 DNA sequence: TGTGCCTGTGACCCCTTACTGGGGGATTCCAGGATGTCTTACACCGATAAACTCATCTTT.

This clone came up a few times. J is TRDJ3 and V is TRDV2, with TRDD3 matching 10 bases. In germline, CDR1 is GEAIGNYY, CDR2 EKD. The CDR3 is made up of 19 amino acids. Trimming took 3 bases from V and 0 from J; bases not matched to a gene: 7. The CDR3 region is CACDLLGDRSSWDTRQMFF. CDR3 nucleotides: TGTGCCTGTGACTTACTGGGGGATCGAAGCTCCTGGGACACCCGACAGATGTTTTTC.

A word on this clone: Its ends do not fully match the called genes, so a read error is possible. V and J are TRDV2 and TRDJ3; 8 bases fit TRDD3. Germline-derived CDR1 and CDR2 are GEAIGNYY and EKD. The CDR3 consists of 20 residues. The CDR3 protein is CACDTVRDTPSSWDTRKMFF. The CDR3 DNA follows: TGTGCCTGTGACACGGTAAGGGATACGCCGAGCTCCTGGGACACCCGAAAGATGTTTTTC.

The sample holds a few counts of this clone. The chain has TRDV2 and TRDJ1, with 12 bases aligning to TRDD3. Germline values: CDR1 GEAIGNYY, CDR2 EKD. This CDR3 has 21 residues. The ends lost 3 bases at V and 3 bases at J; junction bases unmatched: 22. The CDR3 reads CACDPLPNTELLGDTSDKLIF. Here the CDR3 DNA reads TGTGCCTGTGACCCTCTTCCTAATACCGAATTACTGGGGGATACTTCCGATAAACTCATCTTT.

This clone was observed once. The germline gene is not matched at one end of the junction; a read error may be the cause. V usage is TRDV2 and J usage is TRDJ1; 12 bases line up with TRDD3. This CDR3 contains 23 residues. The germline V gene has CDR1 GEAIGNYY and CDR2 EKD. The CDR3 bases are TGTGCCTGTGACACCGTGCCGCCAGGGGATAAAGGTCTGGGGGATACGGCCACCGATAGACTCATCTTT. Amino acids: CACDTVPPGDKGLGDTATDRLIF.

CDR3 bases: TGTGCCTGTGACACCGTAGGCCGGGGGATACGCGCCGATAAACTCATCTTT. This translates into CACDTVGRGIRADKLIF. This chain joins TRDV2 and TRDJ1; 10 bases line up with TRDD3. This CDR3 is 17 amino acids long. Looked up from germline, CDR1 is GEAIGNYY and CDR2 is EKD. The trim removed 0 bases at V and 3 bases at J, leaving 9 bases unmatched.

In its sample, this clone was seen a few times. The junction departs from germline at one end; a sequencing error may be responsible. V and J are TRDV2 and TRDJ1, with 10 bases aligning to TRDD3. Germline V gene data show CDR1 as GEAIGNYY and CDR2 as EKD. This CDR3 spans 15 amino acids. The CDR3 DNA follows: TGTGCCTGCGACAGACTGGGGGATCAAACCGATAAACTCATCTTT. The encoded protein is CACDRLGDQTDKLIF.

A few counts support this clone. The chain joins TRDV2 to TRDJ1; D is possibly TRDD3 (6 bases). V was pared by 3 bases and J by 0 bases, with 25 bases between. CDR3 length: 19 amino acids. CDR1 GEAIGNYY and CDR2 EKD come from the germline V gene. CDR3 in amino acids: CACDQVGGEVGRHTDKLIF. The CDR3 DNA reads TGTGCCTGTGACCAGGTCGGGGGAGAAGTCGGCCGTCACACCGATAAACTCATCTTT.

In regard to this clone: One junction end does not reproduce the germline sequence, and a read error may be involved. The V call is TRDV2, the J call TRDJ2; weak D call: TRDD3 (6 bases). The CDR3 covers 18 residues. Germline V gives CDR1 GEAIGNYY, CDR2 EKD. CDR3 DNA: TGCGCCTGTGACAGCCTTAGAGGGGATTCTTCTTTGACAGCACAATTCTTCTTT. Protein sequence: CACDSLRGDSSLTAQFFF.

This chain links TRDV2 with TRDJ1; a weak D match, TRDD3 (6 bases). The germline CDR1 and CDR2 sequences are GEAIGNYY and EKD. Trimming removed 2 bases at V and 3 bases at J, with 27 bases between. This CDR3 is 19 amino acids long. The CDR3 is CACDNLLLNPGGDADKLIF. CDR3 sequence (DNA): TGTGCCTGTGACAATCTCCTCCTAAACCCCGGGGGGGACGCCGATAAACTCATCTTT.

This clone was detected only once. The junction shows a germline mismatch at one end, possibly a read error. The chain joins TRDV2 to TRDJ3, with D possibly TRDD3 on 6 matching bases. Germline loops: CDR1 GEAIGNYY, CDR2 EKD. CDR3 length: 19 amino acids. Here the CDR3 DNA reads TGTGCCTGTGACACCGCCGGGGGAGGGGTTTCCTGGGACACCCGAAAGATGTTTTTC. This codes for CACDTAGGGVSWDTRKMFF.

This clone was picked up a small number of times. In the same sample, other DNA sequences code for this CDR3. V usage is TRDV2 and J usage is TRDJ1, with 12 bases matching TRDD3. Germline V gene lookup returns CDR1 GEAIGNYY and CDR2 EKD. The CDR3 consists of 21 residues. Trimming at V came to 0 bases and at J to 0 bases, leaving 16 bases not matched to a gene. CDR3 sequence: CACDTRTGGYIHSLYTDKLIF. The CDR3 coding sequence is TGTGCCTGTGACACCAGAACTGGGGGATACATCCACTCTTTGTACACCGATAAACTCATCTTT.

This clone was counted only a few times. V gene TRDV2 combines with J gene TRDJ1; 7 bases match TRDD3. Germline-derived CDR1 and CDR2 are GEAIGNYY and EKD. The CDR3 has 20 residues. V shed 2 bases, J shed 0 bases, and the junction held 20 bases outside the gene matches. The CDR3 spells CACDKAAKGDGLSNTDKLIF. CDR3 DNA: TGTGCCTGTGACAAAGCAGCCAAGGGGGATGGTCTCTCCAACACCGATAAACTCATCTTT.

This clone is judged medium-sized. This rearrangement joins TRDV2 to TRDJ1; TRDD3 matches at 7 bases. With V trimmed by 2 bases and J by 3 bases, 8 bases remained unmatched. The germline CDR1 and CDR2 sequences are GEAIGNYY and EKD. The CDR3 is made up of 15 amino acids. As DNA, the CDR3 is TGTGCCTGTGACAGCTGGGGGCTAGTGGCCGATAAACTCATCTTT. Encoded protein: CACDSWGLVADKLIF.

As regards this clone: This sequence may be a read error, since a much larger clone differs from it by one base. The chain joins TRDV2 to TRDJ1; possible D gene TRDD3, 5 bases. Germline V gene data show CDR1 as GEAIGNYY and CDR2 as EKD. The CDR3 runs to 20 residues. V lost 0 bases, J lost 3 bases, and 28 bases lay in between. This CDR3 is CACDTLHRPGGGLAADKLIF. CDR3 bases: TGTGCCTGTGACACCTTACACCGCCCGGGGGGGGGCCTAGCGGCCGATAAACTCATCTTT.